Listed below are T cell receptor beta chains from one sample, sequenced in a study of T cell responses to AZD1222 COVID-19 vaccine. Generated by immunoSEQ multiplex PCR, the TCRdb table keeps only in-frame clones and is missing some. The repertoire holds 120,000 to 150,000 clones, with 92% as singletons. This material consisted of peripheral blood, taken on day 0 of AZD1222 vaccination. The receptors were sampled from an adult in good health. Both conserved end residues are part of each CDR3. A D gene is named only where the DNA matches it firmly. Some rows have no size entry. The others give once, few or many, or a class for an expanded clone.

abundance	d_gene	v_gene	j_gene	CDR3nt	CDR3aa
NA	NA	TRBV27	TRBJ1-2	TGTGCCAGCAGTTTATCTGGAGGGGCCCCCTATGGCTACACCTTC	CASSLSGGAPYGYTF
NA	NA	TRBV9	TRBJ1-1	TGTGCCAGCAGACGGGACGGACTGAACACTGAAGCTTTCTTT	CASRRDGLNTEAFF
NA	TRBD1	TRBV28	TRBJ1-6	TGTGCCAGCAGTTTACCCCGGGACAGGCGAAATAATTCACCCCTCCACTTT	CASSLPRDRRNNSPLHF
NA	NA	TRBV10-3	TRBJ1-3	TGTGCCATCAGCGGACAGACCAGCTCTGGAAACACCATATATTTT	CAISGQTSSGNTIYF
NA	TRBD1	TRBV5-7	TRBJ1-2	TGTGCCAGCAGCTACAGGGGGTCGGGCTATGGCTACACCTTC	CASSYRGSGYGYTF
NA	NA	TRBV6-5	TRBJ1-5	TGTGCCAGCTCCGGGACACATAGCAATCAGCCCCAGCATTTT	CASSGTHSNQPQHF
NA	TRBD1	TRBV18	TRBJ2-1	TGTGCCAGCTCACCCGGGGACAGAACCTACAATGAGCAGTTCTTC	CASSPGDRTYNEQFF
NA	TRBD1	TRBV4-2	TRBJ1-2	TGTGCCAGCGGAACGATGGACAGGGGCTATGGCTACACCTTC	CASGTMDRGYGYTF
NA	NA	TRBV6-1	TRBJ2-1	TGTGCCAGCAGTGAAGACCCCTCAGGGAGCTCCTACAATGAGCAGTTCTTC	CASSEDPSGSSYNEQFF
NA	NA	TRBV24-1	TRBJ1-1	TGTGCCACCAGTGATGTAGGCGGCACTGAAGCTTTCTTT	CATSDVGGTEAFF
NA	NA	TRBV29-1	TRBJ1-2	TGCAGCGTTGAAGTTTGGGACGGCTATGGCTACACCTTC	CSVEVWDGYGYTF
NA	TRBD1	TRBV27	TRBJ2-1	TGTGCCAGCAGCCGGGACAGGGCCTACAATGAGCAGTTCTTC	CASSRDRAYNEQFF
NA	NA	TRBV7-9	TRBJ2-7	TGTGCCAGCAGCTTAGCTTTCGGGACGGTGAGCTCCTACGAGCAGTACTTC	CASSLAFGTVSSYEQYF
NA	NA	TRBV27	TRBJ1-1	TGTGCCAGCAGTTTCCGCCTACAGAACACTGAAGCTTTCTTT	CASSFRLQNTEAFF
once	NA	TRBV13	TRBJ1-1	TGTGCCAGCAGCTTAAACGGCATTGAAGCTTTCTTT	CASSLNGIEAFF
NA	NA	TRBV19	TRBJ2-3	TGTGCCAGTAATCTGGGGGCGGCTAGCACAGATACGCAGTATTTT	CASNLGAASTDTQYF
NA	NA	TRBV12-3/TRBV12-4	TRBJ1-2	TGTGCCATGCTACCGGTTTGGGGTAATGGCTACACCTTC	CAMLPVWGNGYTF
NA	NA	TRBV28	TRBJ2-3	TGTGCCAGCACCGACTCCGTTACAGATACGCAGTATTTT	CASTDSVTDTQYF
NA	NA	TRBV9	TRBJ2-7	TGTGCCAGCAGCGTAGAACCGGGGGCGAGCGAGCAGTACTTC	CASSVEPGASEQYF
once	NA	TRBV30	TRBJ2-3	TGTGCCGGGAATAAGCACACAGATACGCAGTATTTT	CAGNKHTDTQYF
NA	NA	TRBV24-1	TRBJ2-1	TGTGCCACCAGTGATCCCGCAGGGGAGACTGAGCAGTTCTTC	CATSDPAGETEQFF
NA	TRBD1	TRBV18	TRBJ1-1	TGTGCCAGCTCACCGGGACAGGGGGCCACGAAGGCTGAAGCTTTCTTT	CASSPGQGATKAEAFF
NA	NA	TRBV3-1/TRBV3-2	TRBJ1-2	TGTGCCAGCAGCCAAGGCCCAGGGTTTAGATCTGGCTACACCTTC	CASSQGPGFRSGYTF
NA	NA	TRBV7-2	TRBJ1-3	TGTGCCAGCAGCCCGGGACGGAGGAACACCATATATTTT	CASSPGRRNTIYF
NA	NA	TRBV29-1	TRBJ1-1	TGCAGCGTTGCGGGCACTGAAGCTTTCTTT	CSVAGTEAFF